The clone carrying this TCR beta chain was detected only a few times. Its antigen is not identified. The data belong to a study of shared clonotypes between healthy human individuals. Study-wide points: As a rule, naive subsets had a larger estimated richness than memory subsets.

CD45RA+ naive and CD45RA-negative memory subsets were separated from CD4+ cells. It was at deep level that the assay was run. Profiled with immunoSEQ multiplex PCR; TCRdb holds only in-frame clones, not every one. The repertoire includes about 2.4 million clones, 90% to 95% of them detected once, and 0.36% sits in the top ten. The clonotype comes from a man in his late teens or twenties in good health. Some clones in this sample may be carry-over from other donors' samples. Material: naive CD4+ T cells from PBMCs. Subset meaning: CD45RA+ positively selected.

The CDR3 nucleotides are TGTGCCAGCAACGGCAGGCAGAACACTGAAGCTTTCTTT. Translation: CASNGRQNTEAFF. The rearrangement links TRBV28 to TRBJ1-1, with D hard to call. The V and J ends lost 7 bases and 1 base respectively, with 10 bases between them. Looked up from germline, CDR1 is MDHEN and CDR2 is SYDVKM. The CDR3 is 13 residues long.